This T cell receptor beta chain was obtained from a study of cytomegalovirus exposure and HLA in healthy donors. There are 15 residues in the CDR3. With V trimmed by 0 bases and J by 7 bases, 2 bases remained unmatched. CDR1 MNHEY and CDR2 SMNVEV come from the germline V gene (reference sequence). The PCR contained 60 Vbeta and 13 Jbeta primers. Profiling relied on immunoSEQ multiplex PCR, and the TCRdb table lists in-frame clones only, not all of them. The sample contains 150,000 or so clones, about 84% of which appear only once. The chain uses TRBV27 and TRBJ1-4; 10 bases fit TRBD1. Sequencing was done on a sample of PBMCs. This TCR derives from a man over 45 in good health and CMV-seropositive. The CDR3 reads CASSLSGTGVEKLFF. The DNA for the CDR3 is TGTGCCAGCAGTTTATCCGGGACAGGGGTTGAAAAACTGTTTTTT.